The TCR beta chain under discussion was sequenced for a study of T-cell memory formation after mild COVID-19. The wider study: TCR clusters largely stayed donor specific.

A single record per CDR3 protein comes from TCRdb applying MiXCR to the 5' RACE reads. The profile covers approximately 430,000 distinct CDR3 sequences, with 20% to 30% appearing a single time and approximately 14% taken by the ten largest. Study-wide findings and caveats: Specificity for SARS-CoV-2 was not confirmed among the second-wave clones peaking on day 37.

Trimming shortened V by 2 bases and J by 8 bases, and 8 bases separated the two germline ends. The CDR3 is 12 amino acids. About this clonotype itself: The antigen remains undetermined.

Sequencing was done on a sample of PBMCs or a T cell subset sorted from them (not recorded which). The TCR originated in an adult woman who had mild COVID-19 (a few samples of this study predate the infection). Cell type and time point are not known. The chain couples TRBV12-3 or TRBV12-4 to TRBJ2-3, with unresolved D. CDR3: CASSLRLVTQYF. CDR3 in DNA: TGTGCCAGCAGTTTACGGCTAGTTACGCAGTATTTT.